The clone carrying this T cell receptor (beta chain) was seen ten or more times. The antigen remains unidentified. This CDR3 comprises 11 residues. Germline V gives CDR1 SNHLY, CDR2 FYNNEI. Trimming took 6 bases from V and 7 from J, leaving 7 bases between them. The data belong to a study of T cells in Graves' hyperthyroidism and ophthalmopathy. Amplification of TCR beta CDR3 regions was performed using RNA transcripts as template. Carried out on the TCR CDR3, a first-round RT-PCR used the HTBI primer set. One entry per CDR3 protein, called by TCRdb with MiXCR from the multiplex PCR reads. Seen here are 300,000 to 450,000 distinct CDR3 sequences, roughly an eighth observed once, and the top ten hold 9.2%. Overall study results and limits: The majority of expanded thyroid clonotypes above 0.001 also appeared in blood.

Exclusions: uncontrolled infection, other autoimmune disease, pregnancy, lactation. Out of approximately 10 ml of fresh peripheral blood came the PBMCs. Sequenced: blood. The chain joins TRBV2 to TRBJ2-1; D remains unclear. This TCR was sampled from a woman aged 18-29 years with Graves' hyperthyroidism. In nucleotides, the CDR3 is TGTGCCAGCAGCCTGAAGAATGAGCAGTTCTTC. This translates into CASSLKNEQFF.